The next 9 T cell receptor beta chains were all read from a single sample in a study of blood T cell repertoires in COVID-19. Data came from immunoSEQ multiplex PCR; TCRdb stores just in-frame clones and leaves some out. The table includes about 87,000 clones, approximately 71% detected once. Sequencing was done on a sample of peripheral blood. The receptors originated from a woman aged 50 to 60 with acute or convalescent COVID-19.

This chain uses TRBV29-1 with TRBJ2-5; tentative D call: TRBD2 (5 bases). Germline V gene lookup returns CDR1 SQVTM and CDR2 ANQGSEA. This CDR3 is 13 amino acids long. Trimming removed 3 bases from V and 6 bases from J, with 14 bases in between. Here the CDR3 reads CSVDGQVGKTQYF. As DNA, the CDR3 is TGCAGCGTTGATGGCCAGGTCGGGAAGACCCAGTACTTC.

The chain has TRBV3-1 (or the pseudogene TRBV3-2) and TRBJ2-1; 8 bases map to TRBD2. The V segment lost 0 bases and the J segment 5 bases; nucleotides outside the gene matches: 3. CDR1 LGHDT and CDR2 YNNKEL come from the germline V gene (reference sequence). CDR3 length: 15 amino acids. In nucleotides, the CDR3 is TGTGCCAGCAGCCAAGAACTAGCGGTCGACAATGAGCAGTTCTTC. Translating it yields CASSQELAVDNEQFF.

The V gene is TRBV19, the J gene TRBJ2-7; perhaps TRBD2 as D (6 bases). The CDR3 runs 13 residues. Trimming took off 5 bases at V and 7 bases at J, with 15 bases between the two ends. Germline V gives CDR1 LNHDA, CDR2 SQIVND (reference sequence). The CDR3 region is CASSVYGTSEQYF. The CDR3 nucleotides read TGTGCCAGTAGTGTTTACGGGACTTCGGAGCAGTACTTC.

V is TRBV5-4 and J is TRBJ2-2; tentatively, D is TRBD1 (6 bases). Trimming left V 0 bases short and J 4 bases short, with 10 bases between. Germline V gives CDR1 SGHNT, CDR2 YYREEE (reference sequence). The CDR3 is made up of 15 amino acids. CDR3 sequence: CASSLGQDPTGELFF. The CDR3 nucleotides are TGTGCCAGCAGCTTGGGACAGGATCCCACCGGGGAGCTGTTTTTT.

The CDR3 region has the DNA TGTGCCAGCAGTTTAAGGGGGCGGGGACAGGGGGGTTCACCCCTCCACTTT. It specifies CASSLRGRGQGGSPLHF. V is TRBV27 and J is TRBJ1-6, with TRBD1 matching over 11 bases. Germline V gene data show CDR1 as MNHEY and CDR2 as SMNVEV (reference sequence). The CDR3 sequence is 17 residues long. Trimming took 2 bases from V and 9 from J; bases not matched to a gene: 9.

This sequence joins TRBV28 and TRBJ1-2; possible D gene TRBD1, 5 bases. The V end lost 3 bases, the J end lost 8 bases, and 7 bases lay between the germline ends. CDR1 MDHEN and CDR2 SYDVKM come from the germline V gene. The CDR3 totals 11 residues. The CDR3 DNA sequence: TGTGCCAGCAGTTTCCGGGGGGGCTACACCTTC. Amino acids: CASSFRGGYTF.

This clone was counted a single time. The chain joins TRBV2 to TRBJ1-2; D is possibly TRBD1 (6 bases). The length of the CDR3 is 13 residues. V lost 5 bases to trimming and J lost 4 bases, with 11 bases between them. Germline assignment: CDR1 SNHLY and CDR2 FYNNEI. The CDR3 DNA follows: TGTGCCAGCAGTCTGTCAGGGGTCTATGGCTACACCTTC. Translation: CASSLSGVYGYTF.

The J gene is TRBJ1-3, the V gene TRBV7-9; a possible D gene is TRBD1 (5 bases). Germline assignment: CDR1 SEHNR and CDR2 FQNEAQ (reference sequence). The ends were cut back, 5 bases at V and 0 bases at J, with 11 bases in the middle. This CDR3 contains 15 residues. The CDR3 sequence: CASSVPQGSGNTIYF. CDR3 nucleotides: TGTGCCAGCAGCGTCCCCCAGGGCTCTGGAAACACCATATATTTT.

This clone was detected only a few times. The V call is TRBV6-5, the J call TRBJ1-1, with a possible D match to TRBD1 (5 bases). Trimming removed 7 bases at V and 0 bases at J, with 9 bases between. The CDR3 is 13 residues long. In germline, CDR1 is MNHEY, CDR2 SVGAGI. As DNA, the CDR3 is TGTGCCAGCACCGGAGGGGTGAACACTGAAGCTTTCTTT. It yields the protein CASTGGVNTEAFF.